This T cell receptor beta chain was sequenced during a study of T cells in Graves' hyperthyroidism and ophthalmopathy. Amplification yielded TCR beta CDR3 regions, with RNA transcripts as the source. Using the HTBI primer set, a first-round RT-PCR was run on the TCR CDR3. TCRdb ran MiXCR on the multiplex PCR reads and lists one entry per CDR3 protein. Among about 250,000 distinct CDR3 sequences listed, 24% were seen once. V was pared by 4 bases and J by 4 bases, with 15 bases between. This CDR3 has 15 residues. The germline gives CDR1 SGHRS, CDR2 YFSETQ. Study-level results: Blood also carried most thyroid clonotypes expanded above 0.001.

Individuals with ophthalmopathy presented a Clinical Activity Score of at least 3, a NOSPECS grade of at least 4 and a duration under 3 months. The study left out patients who had uncontrolled infection, other autoimmune disease, pregnancy or lactation. PBMCs were collected from a 10 ml volume of fresh peripheral blood. There are many counts of this clonotype. Its antigen is unidentified. V usage is TRBV5-1 and J usage is TRBJ1-5, with D possibly TRBD1 on 6 matching bases. This sequence originates from a woman aged 40 to 50 with Graves' ophthalmopathy. The sequenced sample consisted of blood. CDR3: CASSPQTGTNQPQHF. In nucleotides, the CDR3 is TGCGCCAGCAGCCCACAGACAGGTACTAATCAGCCCCAGCATTTT.